This T cell receptor (beta chain) was sequenced in a study of cytotoxic CD8 clonotypes in ibrutinib-treated CLL. Whole-study context: Timing of response sample collection was a median approximately twelve months after treatment start, with a range of 6 to 36.

Sequencing used immunoSEQ multiplex PCR; TCRdb keeps in-frame clones, though not all of them. The table records roughly 200,000 clones, 60% to 80% of them present only once. Comments on this clone: Its target is unknown.

This CDR3 comprises 13 residues. Trimming removed 5 bases from V and 9 bases from J; junction bases left unmatched: 3. CDR1 is SNHLY, CDR2 FYNNEI, per germline. Study conclusions and caveats: Sampling times (in sustained-remission versus progressing patients) were not the same.

This TCR was recovered from a human donor with chronic lymphocytic leukemia. This chain connects TRBV2 to TRBJ2-1; 11 bases are a match to TRBD2. This specimen was PBMCs, taken after 12 months of ibrutinib treatment. The DNA for the CDR3 is TGTGCCAGCAGTCAAGGACTAGCGGGTGAGCAGTTCTTC. The encoded protein is CASSQGLAGEQFF.